These 4 T cell receptor beta chains were all obtained from the same sample, sequenced in a study of T cell changes during pregnancy in multiple sclerosis. Assay used: immunoSEQ multiplex PCR; TCRdb lists only in-frame clones, some missing. The table lists approximately 35,000 clones, around nine tenths of them singletons. Source: CD4+ T cells from peripheral blood mononuclear cells, taken after pregnancy. The receptors here all came from a female donor in good health, enrolled as a control in a pregnancy study.

This clone was observed a single time. The J gene is TRBJ1-5, the V gene TRBV10-3, with D maybe TRBD1 (6 bases). This CDR3 spans 14 amino acids. The V and J ends lost 2 bases and 7 bases respectively, with 12 bases between them. The germline V gene encodes CDR1 ENHRY and CDR2 SYGVKD. CDR3 amino acids: CAISERGGGQPQHF. The DNA for the CDR3 is TGTGCCATCAGTGAGAGGGGGGGCGGGCAGCCCCAGCATTTT.

The chain is built from TRBV27 and TRBJ2-1, with 12 bases fitting TRBD1. The V segment lost 7 bases and the J segment 8 bases; nucleotides outside the gene matches: 6. This CDR3 spans 14 amino acids. Germline V gene sequence: CDR1 MNHEY, CDR2 SMNVEV (reference sequence). CDR3 residues: CASNRDRGLHEQFF. The CDR3 DNA reads as TGTGCCAGCAACCGGGACAGGGGGCTCCATGAGCAGTTCTTC.

V usage is TRBV9 and J usage is TRBJ2-5; 11 bases agree with TRBD2. The CDR3 spans 17 residues. The V and J ends lost 0 bases and 4 bases, in that order; junction bases with no gene match: 8. Germline V gene lookup returns CDR1 SGDLS and CDR2 YYNGEE. The CDR3 DNA follows: TGTGCCAGCAGCGTAGGAAATAGCGGGGGGGCAGTAGAGACCCAGTACTTC. Translation: CASSVGNSGGAVETQYF.

J is TRBJ2-5 and V is TRBV6-4; 7 bases match TRBD2. In germline, CDR1 is MRHNA, CDR2 SNTAGT. This CDR3 is 16 amino acids long. J lost 4 bases, V lost 0 bases, and 8 bases had no gene match. CDR3 sequence reads: CASSDSPGSGVETQYF. CDR3 coding DNA: TGTGCCAGCAGTGACTCCCCGGGGAGCGGGGTAGAGACCCAGTACTTC.